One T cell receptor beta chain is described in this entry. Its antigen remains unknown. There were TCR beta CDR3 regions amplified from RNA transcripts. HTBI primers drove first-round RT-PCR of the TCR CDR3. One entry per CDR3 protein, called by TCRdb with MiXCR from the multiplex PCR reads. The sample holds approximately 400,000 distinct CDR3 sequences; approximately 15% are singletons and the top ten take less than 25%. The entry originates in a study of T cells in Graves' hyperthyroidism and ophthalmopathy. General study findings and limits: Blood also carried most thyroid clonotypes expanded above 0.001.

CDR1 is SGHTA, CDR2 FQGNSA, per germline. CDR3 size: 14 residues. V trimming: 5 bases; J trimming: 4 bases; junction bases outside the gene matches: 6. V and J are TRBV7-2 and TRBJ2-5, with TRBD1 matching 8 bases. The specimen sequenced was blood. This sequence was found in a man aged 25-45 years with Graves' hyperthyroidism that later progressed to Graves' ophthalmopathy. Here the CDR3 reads CASSVDRGIETQYF. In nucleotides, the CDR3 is TGTGCCAGCAGCGTTGACAGGGGAATAGAGACCCAGTACTTC.